The 18 T cell receptor beta chains listed next were all sequenced from one sample in a study of early T cells in non-severe SARS-CoV-2 infection. MiXCR, run by TCRdb on the 5' RACE reads, gives a single entry per CDR3 protein. Here the sample spans under 45,000 distinct CDR3 sequences, 6% to 9.5% being singletons. The sample in question was whole blood, obtained at baseline. These receptors originate from an adult who was a healthcare worker with PCR-confirmed SARS-CoV-2 infection or an uninfected control (not recorded which).

At least ten counts were recorded for this clonotype. This rearrangement joins TRBV20-1 to TRBJ2-2, with 7 bases lining up with TRBD1. This CDR3 comprises 15 residues. The V gene's germline CDR1 is DFQATT and CDR2 SNEGSKA (reference sequence). The J segment lost 5 bases and the V segment lost 1 base, leaving 7 bases of the junction unmatched. The CDR3 DNA follows: TGCAGTGCTAGAGGTCTAAGGGGGCCGACCGGGGAGCTGTTTTTT. It is translated as CSARGLRGPTGELFF.

This clonotype was observed a handful of times. This CDR3 is CASSSRRQGATYGYTF. CDR3 DNA sequence: TGTGCCAGCAGCTCCCGAAGGCAGGGGGCCACCTATGGCTACACCTTC. This chain connects TRBV7-2 to TRBJ1-2, with 8 bases identical to TRBD1. V shed 4 bases and J 4 bases; nucleotides not matched to a gene: 11. CDR1 and CDR2 (germline): SGHTA, FQGNSA. CDR3 length equals 16 residues.

The genes are TRBV7-6 and TRBJ2-2; 7 bases match TRBD2. The CDR3 is 17 amino acids. The germline CDR1 and CDR2 sequences are SGHVS and FNYEAQ. V gave up 2 bases and J gave up 3 bases; unmatched junction bases: 9. The CDR3 DNA sequence: TGTGCCAGCAGCTTATTCGGCGCGGGGGACGACACCGGGGAGCTGTTTTTT. As protein: CASSLFGAGDDTGELFF.

This clonotype has at least ten counts. The rearrangement joins TRBV25-1 to TRBJ2-1; no clear D gene. CDR3 length: 16 residues. Trimming took 0 bases from V and 1 from J, leaving 10 bases between them. Germline CDR1 reads MGHDK; CDR2 reads SYGVNS. CDR3 residues: CASSEYRGASYNEQFF. Here the CDR3 DNA reads TGTGCCAGCAGTGAATATCGAGGAGCGTCCTACAATGAGCAGTTCTTC.

In this sample, this clonotype turned up a few times. The chain recombines TRBV4-3 with TRBJ2-1; 9 nucleotides match TRBD1. This CDR3 region has 16 residues. Germline CDR1 LGHNA, CDR2 YSLEER. With 3 bases clipped from V and 3 bases from J, the junction kept 6 bases outside the gene matches. This CDR3 is CASSHTTGGFYNEQFF. The CDR3 DNA is TGCGCCAGCAGCCATACCACAGGGGGCTTCTACAATGAGCAGTTCTTC.

This clonotype was counted ten times or more. The chain has TRBV2 and TRBJ2-3, with TRBD1 matching over 9 bases. The CDR3 is 15 residues long. The V segment lost 4 bases and the J segment 5 bases; nucleotides outside the gene matches: 7. The V gene's germline CDR1 is SNHLY and CDR2 FYNNEI. The CDR3 DNA follows: TGTGCCAGCAGTGTGGGGGACAGGGTAGTAGATACGCAGTATTTT. Translating gives CASSVGDRVVDTQYF.

Ten or more counts support this clonotype. V usage is TRBV7-8 and J usage is TRBJ2-1, with D perhaps matching TRBD1 or TRBD2 (6 bases each). Germline CDR1 is SGHVS and CDR2 is FQNEAQ. V gave up 0 bases and J gave up 6 bases, with 12 bases separating them. This CDR3 has 15 amino acids. The CDR3 here is CASSLAGGRSNEQFF. CDR3 nucleotide sequence: TGTGCCAGCAGCTTAGCGGGGGGCAGGAGCAATGAGCAGTTCTTC.

The chain employs TRBV6-2 or TRBV6-3 and TRBJ1-3, with unresolved D. This CDR3 has 14 amino acids. Germline V gene lookup returns CDR1 MNHEY and CDR2 SVGEGT. V was trimmed by 0 bases and J by 4 bases, leaving 7 bases between them. CDR3 in DNA: TGTGCCAGCAGTTACTCGCGATGGGGAAACACCATATATTTT. Translation gives CASSYSRWGNTIYF.

V is TRBV11-2 and J is TRBJ1-2; 9 bases match TRBD1. This CDR3 region has 14 residues. Germline loops: CDR1 SGHAT, CDR2 FQNNGV. Germline trimming cut 5 bases from V and 4 bases from J; bases unmatched to any gene: 5. This CDR3 reads CASSRTGAVYGYTF. The CDR3 DNA is TGTGCCAGCAGCCGGACAGGGGCCGTCTATGGCTACACCTTC.

This sequence joins TRBV20-1 and TRBJ2-7; D perhaps matches TRBD1 (6 bases). Trimming shortened V by 5 bases and J by 2 bases, and 13 bases separated the two germline ends. Per germline, CDR1 DFQATT and CDR2 SNEGSKA (reference sequence). CDR3 size: 13 residues. CDR3 residues: CSAGGEAPYEQYF. The CDR3 region has the DNA TGCAGTGCTGGGGGCGAGGCACCCTACGAGCAGTACTTC.

The genes are TRBV20-1 and TRBJ1-1, with 10 bases fitting TRBD1. Germline lookup yields CDR1 DFQATT and CDR2 SNEGSKA (reference sequence). V trimming: 6 bases; J trimming: 8 bases; junction bases outside the gene matches: 6. This CDR3 is 12 amino acids long. The CDR3 reads CSAIRDRGEAFF. In DNA form, the CDR3 reads TGCAGTGCGATCCGGGACAGGGGAGAAGCTTTCTTT.

This chain joins TRBV30 and TRBJ2-7; 10 bases match TRBD2. This CDR3 comprises 16 residues. The junction had 11 bases not matched to a gene; V was cut back by 4 bases and J by 2 bases. CDR1 GTSNPN and CDR2 SVGIG come from the germline V gene (reference sequence). The chain's CDR3 is CAWNQQGLAKAYEQYF. CDR3 nucleotide sequence: TGTGCCTGGAACCAACAGGGACTAGCGAAAGCCTACGAGCAGTACTTC.

The gene calls are TRBV24-1 and TRBJ1-1; weak D call: TRBD1 (5 bases). The V end was cut by 0 bases, the J end by 4 bases, with 8 bases between. The germline V gene has CDR1 KGHDR and CDR2 SFDVKD. This CDR3 spans 14 amino acids. CDR3 in DNA: TGTGCCACCAGTGATTTGCAGGGTGGCACTGAAGCTTTCTTT. This encodes CATSDLQGGTEAFF.

This clonotype was counted between two and nine times. The chain has TRBV5-4 and TRBJ2-3; possibly TRBD2 for D (6 bases). Trimming removed 4 bases at V and 2 bases at J, with 20 bases between. CDR3 length: 17 residues. Looked up from germline, CDR1 is SGHNT and CDR2 is YYREEE (reference sequence). The CDR3 DNA reads TGTGCCAGCAGCCCAAAAACGGGGGACTCGAACACAGATACGCAGTATTTT. It yields the protein CASSPKTGDSNTDTQYF.

This clonotype showed up many times. The genes are TRBV3-1 and TRBJ1-5; D gene unclear. V dropped 0 bases and J dropped 0 bases, with 6 bases sitting between them. In germline, CDR1 is LGHDT, CDR2 YNNKEL (reference sequence). This CDR3 region has 15 residues. In nucleotides, the CDR3 is TGTGCCAGCAGCCAAGAAGGGCTTAGCAATCAGCCCCAGCATTTT. Its protein product is CASSQEGLSNQPQHF.

This clonotype has more than one count but fewer than ten. V gene TRBV6-5 combines with J gene TRBJ1-1; no firm D call. CDR3 size: 12 residues. The germline V gene has CDR1 MNHEY and CDR2 SVGAGI. V was pared by 6 bases and J by 7 bases, with 12 bases between. CDR3: CASSSARIEAFF. The CDR3 DNA sequence: TGTGCCAGCAGCTCAGCCCGGATTGAAGCTTTCTTT.

The chain joins TRBV4-3 to TRBJ2-3, with D hard to call. The CDR3 runs to 15 residues. CDR1 and CDR2 from the germline V gene are LGHNA and YSLEER. Trimming removed 2 bases from V and 2 bases from J, with 11 bases in between. CDR3 loop: CASSQFGSPTDTQYF. CDR3 nucleotides: TGCGCCAGCAGCCAATTCGGTAGCCCCACAGATACGCAGTATTTT.

The chain has TRBV7-6 and TRBJ2-7; TRBD1 matches 8 bases. Germline trimming cut 5 bases from V and 5 bases from J; bases unmatched to any gene: 11. The V gene's germline CDR1 is SGHVS and CDR2 FNYEAQ. CDR3 length: 15 residues. The CDR3, as DNA: TGTGCCAGCAGCAGCAGGACAGGGAGCTTCAACGAGCAGTACTTC. Translating it yields CASSSRTGSFNEQYF.